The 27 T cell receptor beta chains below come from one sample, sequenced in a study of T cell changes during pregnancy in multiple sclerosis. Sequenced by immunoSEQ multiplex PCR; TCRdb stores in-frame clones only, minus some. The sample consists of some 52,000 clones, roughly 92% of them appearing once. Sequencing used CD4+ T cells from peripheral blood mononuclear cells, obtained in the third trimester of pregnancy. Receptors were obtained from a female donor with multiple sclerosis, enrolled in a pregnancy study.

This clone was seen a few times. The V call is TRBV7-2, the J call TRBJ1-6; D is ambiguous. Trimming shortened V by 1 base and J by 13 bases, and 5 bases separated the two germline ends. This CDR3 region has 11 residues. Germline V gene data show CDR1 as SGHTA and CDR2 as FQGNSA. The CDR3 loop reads CASSLGPPLHF. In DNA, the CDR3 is TGTGCCAGCAGCTTAGGGCCGCCCCTCCACTTT.

This CDR3 is CATNRDRGLRGAEKLFF. The DNA for the CDR3 is TGTGCCACCAACCGGGACAGGGGCCTCAGGGGAGCCGAAAAACTGTTTTTT. The chain joins TRBV28 to TRBJ1-4; TRBD1 aligns across 10 bases. The CDR3 extends over 17 amino acids. J was trimmed by 8 bases and V by 10 bases; bases with no gene match: 19. The germline CDR1 and CDR2 sequences are MDHEN and SYDVKM.

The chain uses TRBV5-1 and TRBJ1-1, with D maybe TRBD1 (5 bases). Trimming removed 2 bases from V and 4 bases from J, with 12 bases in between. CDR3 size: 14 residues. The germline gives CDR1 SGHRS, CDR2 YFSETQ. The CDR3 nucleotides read TGCGCCAGCAGCTTCGACTTCGGGGGCACTGAAGCTTTCTTT. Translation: CASSFDFGGTEAFF. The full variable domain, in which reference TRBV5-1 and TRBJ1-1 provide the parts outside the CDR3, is KAGVTQTPRYLIKTRGQQVTLSCSPISGHRSVSWYQQTPGQGLQFLFEYFSETQRNKGNFPGRFSGRQFSNSRSEMNVSTLELGDSALYLCASSFDFGGTEAFFGQGTRLTVV.

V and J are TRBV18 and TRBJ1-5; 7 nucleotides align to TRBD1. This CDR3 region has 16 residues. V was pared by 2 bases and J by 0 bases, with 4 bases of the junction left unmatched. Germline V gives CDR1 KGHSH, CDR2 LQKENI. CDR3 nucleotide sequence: TGTGCCAGCTCACCAAAAGGGGGCGGTAGCAATCAGCCCCAGCATTTT. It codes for CASSPKGGGSNQPQHF.

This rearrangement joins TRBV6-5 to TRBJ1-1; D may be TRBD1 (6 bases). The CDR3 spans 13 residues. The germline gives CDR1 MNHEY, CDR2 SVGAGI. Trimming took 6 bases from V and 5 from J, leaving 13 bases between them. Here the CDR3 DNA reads TGTGCCAGCAGCCATGGACAGCAAACTGAAGCTTTCTTT. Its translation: CASSHGQQTEAFF.

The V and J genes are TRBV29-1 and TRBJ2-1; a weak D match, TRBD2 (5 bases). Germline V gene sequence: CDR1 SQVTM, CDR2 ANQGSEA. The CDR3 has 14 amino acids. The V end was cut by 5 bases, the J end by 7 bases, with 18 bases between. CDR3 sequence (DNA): TGCAGCGTTTGGGAGTATCCCATACATAATGAGCAGTTCTTC. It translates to CSVWEYPIHNEQFF.

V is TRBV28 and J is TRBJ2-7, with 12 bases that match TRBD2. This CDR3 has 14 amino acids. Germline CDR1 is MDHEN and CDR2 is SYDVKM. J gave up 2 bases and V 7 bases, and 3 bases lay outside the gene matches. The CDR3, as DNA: TGTGCCAGCACAGGACTAGCGGGACCCTACGAGCAGTACTTC. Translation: CASTGLAGPYEQYF.

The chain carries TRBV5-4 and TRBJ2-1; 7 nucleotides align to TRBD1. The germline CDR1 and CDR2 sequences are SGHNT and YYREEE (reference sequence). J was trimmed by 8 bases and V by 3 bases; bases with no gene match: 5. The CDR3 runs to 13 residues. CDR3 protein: CASSYDRADEQFF. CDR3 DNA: TGTGCCAGCAGCTATGACAGGGCGGATGAGCAGTTCTTC.

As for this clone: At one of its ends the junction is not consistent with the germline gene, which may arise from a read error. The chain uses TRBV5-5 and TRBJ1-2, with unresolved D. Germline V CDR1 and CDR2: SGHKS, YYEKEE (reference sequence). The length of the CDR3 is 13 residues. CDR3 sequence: CASTLGGNYGYTF. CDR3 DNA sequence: TGTGCCAGCACCTTGGGAGGAAACTATGGCTACACCTTC.

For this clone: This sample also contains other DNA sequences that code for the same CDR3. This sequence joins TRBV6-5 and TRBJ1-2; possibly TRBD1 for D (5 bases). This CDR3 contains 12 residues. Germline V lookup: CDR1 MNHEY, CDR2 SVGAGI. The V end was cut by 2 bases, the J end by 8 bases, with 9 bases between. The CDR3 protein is CASSYAGYGYTF. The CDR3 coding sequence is TGTGCCAGCAGTTACGCAGGGTACGGCTACACCTTC.

The CDR3 region has the DNA TGTGCCAGCAGCCTCCTAGCGGGGGACGCAGATACGCAGTATTTT. It translates to CASSLLAGDADTQYF. This chain uses TRBV7-8 with TRBJ2-3; 10 bases match TRBD2. After removal of 5 bases from V and 4 bases from J, the junction contained 6 bases not matched to a gene. Germline-derived CDR1 and CDR2 are SGHVS and FQNEAQ. This CDR3 has 15 residues.

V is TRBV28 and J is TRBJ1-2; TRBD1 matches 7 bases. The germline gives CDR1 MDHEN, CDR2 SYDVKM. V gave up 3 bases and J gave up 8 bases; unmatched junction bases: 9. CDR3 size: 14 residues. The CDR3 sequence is CASSLPIRGQGYTF. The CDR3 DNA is TGTGCCAGCAGTTTGCCAATAAGGGGGCAAGGCTACACCTTC.

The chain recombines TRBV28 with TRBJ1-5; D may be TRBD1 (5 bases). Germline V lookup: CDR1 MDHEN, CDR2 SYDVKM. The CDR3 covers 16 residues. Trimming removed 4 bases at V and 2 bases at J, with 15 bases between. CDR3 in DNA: TGTGCCAGCAGTTACCAGGGTCCGGTGGGCAATCAGCCCCAGCATTTT. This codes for CASSYQGPVGNQPQHF.

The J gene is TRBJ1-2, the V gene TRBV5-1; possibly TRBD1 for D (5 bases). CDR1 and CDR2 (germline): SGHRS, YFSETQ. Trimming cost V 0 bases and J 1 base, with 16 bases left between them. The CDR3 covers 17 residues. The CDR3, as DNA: TGCGCCAGCAGCTTGGGACGGGGGACCATGGGTAACTATGGCTACACCTTC. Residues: CASSLGRGTMGNYGYTF.

CDR3 residues: CASRSGTSGNTGELFF. In nucleotides, the CDR3 is TGTGCCAGCAGGTCAGGGACTAGCGGAAACACCGGGGAGCTGTTTTTT. V and J are TRBV7-9 and TRBJ2-2, with TRBD2 matching over 11 bases. The germline V gene encodes CDR1 SEHNR and CDR2 FQNEAQ (reference sequence). V was clipped by 6 bases and J by 2 bases; unmatched bases: 5. The CDR3 loop spans 16 amino acids.

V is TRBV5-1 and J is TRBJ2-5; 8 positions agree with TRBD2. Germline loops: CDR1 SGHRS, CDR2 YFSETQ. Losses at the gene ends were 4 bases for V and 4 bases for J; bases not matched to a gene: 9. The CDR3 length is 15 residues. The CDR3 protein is CASSRRGGFGETQYF. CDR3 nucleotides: TGCGCCAGCAGCCGTCGGGGGGGATTTGGAGAGACCCAGTACTTC.

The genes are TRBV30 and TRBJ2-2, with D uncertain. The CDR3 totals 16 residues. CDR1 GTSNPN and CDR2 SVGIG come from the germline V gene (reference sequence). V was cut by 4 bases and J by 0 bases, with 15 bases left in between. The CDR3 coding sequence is TGTGCCTGGACACGAACCGGAGTCGCGAACACCGGGGAGCTGTTTTTT. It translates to CAWTRTGVANTGELFF.

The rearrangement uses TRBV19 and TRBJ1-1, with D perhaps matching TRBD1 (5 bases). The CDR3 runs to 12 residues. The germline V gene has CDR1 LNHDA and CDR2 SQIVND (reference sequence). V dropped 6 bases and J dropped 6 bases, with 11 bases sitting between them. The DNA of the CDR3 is TGTGCCAGTAGCCAGGCGGGGGCTGAAGCTTTCTTT. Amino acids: CASSQAGAEAFF. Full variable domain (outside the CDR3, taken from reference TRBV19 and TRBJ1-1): DGGITQSPKYLFRKEGQNVTLSCEQNLNHDAMYWYRQDPGQGLRLIYYSQIVNDFQKGDIAEGYSVSREKKESFPLTVTSAQKNPTAFYLCASSQAGAEAFFGQGTRLTVV.

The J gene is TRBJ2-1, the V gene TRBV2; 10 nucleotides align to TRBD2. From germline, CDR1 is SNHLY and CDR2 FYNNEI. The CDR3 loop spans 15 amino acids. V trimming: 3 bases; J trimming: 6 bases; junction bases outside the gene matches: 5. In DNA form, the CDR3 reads TGTGCCAGCAGTGAGGGGAAGCGGGAGGGCAATGAGCAGTTCTTC. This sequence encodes CASSEGKREGNEQFF.

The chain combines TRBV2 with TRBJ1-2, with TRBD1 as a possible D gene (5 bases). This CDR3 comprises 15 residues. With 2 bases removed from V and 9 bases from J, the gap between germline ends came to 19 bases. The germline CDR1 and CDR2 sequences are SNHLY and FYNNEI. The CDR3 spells CASSEKVAAGLSYTF. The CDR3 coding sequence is TGTGCCAGCAGTGAAAAAGTAGCGGCAGGGTTAAGCTACACCTTC.

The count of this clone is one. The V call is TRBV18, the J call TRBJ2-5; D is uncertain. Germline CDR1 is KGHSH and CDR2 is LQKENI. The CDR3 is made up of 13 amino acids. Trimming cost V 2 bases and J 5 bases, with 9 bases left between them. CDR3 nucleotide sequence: TGTGCCAGCTCACCAGGGTCCGGGGAGACCCAGTACTTC. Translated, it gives CASSPGSGETQYF.

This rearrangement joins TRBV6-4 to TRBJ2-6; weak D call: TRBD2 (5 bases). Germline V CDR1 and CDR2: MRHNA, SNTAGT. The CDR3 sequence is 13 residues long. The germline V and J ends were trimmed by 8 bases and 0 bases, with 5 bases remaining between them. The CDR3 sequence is CASRGSGANVLTF. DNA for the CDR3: TGTGCCAGCCGGGGCTCTGGGGCCAACGTCCTGACTTTC.

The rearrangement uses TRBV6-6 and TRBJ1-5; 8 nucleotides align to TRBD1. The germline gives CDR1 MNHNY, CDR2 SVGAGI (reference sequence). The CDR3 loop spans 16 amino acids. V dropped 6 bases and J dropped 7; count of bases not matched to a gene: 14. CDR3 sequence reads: CASSSRTGTENQPQHF. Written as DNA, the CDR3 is TGTGCCAGCAGCAGCCGGACAGGGACGGAGAACCAGCCCCAGCATTTT.

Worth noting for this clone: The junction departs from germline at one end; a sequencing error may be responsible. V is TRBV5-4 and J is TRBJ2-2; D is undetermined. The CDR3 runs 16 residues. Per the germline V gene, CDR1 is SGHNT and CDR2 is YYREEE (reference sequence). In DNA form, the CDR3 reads TGTGCCAGCAGTCAGATCCCCAGTACGAAGACCGGGGAGCTGTTTTTT. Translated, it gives CASSQIPSTKTGELFF.

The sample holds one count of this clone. CDR3 coding DNA: TGTGCCAGCAGCTTAGCGGATGGGACAGGAGCTAGTTTGCAGTACTTC. Protein: CASSLADGTGASLQYF. The chain carries TRBV7-8 and TRBJ2-7; 8 positions match TRBD1. The CDR3 contains 16 residues. CDR1 and CDR2 from the germline V gene are SGHVS and FQNEAQ. With 0 bases clipped from V and 9 bases from J, the junction kept 13 bases outside the gene matches.

Here the CDR3 reads CASRRYNQPQHF. The CDR3 DNA reads as TGTGCCAGCAGGAGGTATAATCAGCCCCAGCATTTT. This chain connects TRBV6-1 to TRBJ1-5; D gene uncertain. Germline loops: CDR1 MNHNS, CDR2 SASEGT. The V end was cut by 6 bases, the J end by 4 bases, with 7 bases between. The CDR3 totals 12 residues.

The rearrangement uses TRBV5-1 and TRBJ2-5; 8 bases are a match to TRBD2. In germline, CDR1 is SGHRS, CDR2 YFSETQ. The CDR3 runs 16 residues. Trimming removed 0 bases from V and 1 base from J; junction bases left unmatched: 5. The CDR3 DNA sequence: TGCGCCAGCAGCTTGGCGGTAGCGGGGACCCAAGAGACCCAGTACTTC. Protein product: CASSLAVAGTQETQYF.